Listed here are 32 T cell receptor beta chains from one sample, sequenced in a study of identical twins. TCRdb processed the 5' RACE reads anew with MiXCR; each CDR3 protein has one entry. The table includes about 660,000 distinct CDR3 sequences, 8% to 9% detected once. A further study also used this sample, focusing on yellow fever vaccine responses in identical twins.

Sequencing input: PBMCs. These receptors originate from a woman aged 18-29 years in good health.

The J gene is TRBJ2-1, the V gene TRBV7-3; D ambiguous. V was cut by 2 bases and J by 6 bases, with 14 bases left in between. Germline V gene sequence: CDR1 SGHTA, CDR2 FQGTGA. The CDR3 has 15 amino acids. In DNA form, the CDR3 reads TGTGCCAGCAGCTTAGGTTCGGCGATTCTCAATGAGCAGTTCTTC. Its protein is CASSLGSAILNEQFF.

This clonotype was picked up many times. This rearrangement joins TRBV10-2 to TRBJ2-3; TRBD2 matches at 12 bases. The trim removed 4 bases at V and 0 bases at J, leaving 2 bases unmatched. Germline loops: CDR1 WSHSY, CDR2 SAAADI. The CDR3 extends over 16 amino acids. The CDR3, as DNA: TGCGCCAGCAGTGTCGGGACTAGCGGGAGCACAGATACGCAGTATTTT. Amino acids: CASSVGTSGSTDTQYF.

This clonotype was seen a few times. V is TRBV12-3 or TRBV12-4 and J is TRBJ2-7; tentatively, D is TRBD1 (7 bases). The CDR3 is 19 residues long. V lost 11 bases and J 3 bases, leaving 35 bases between the germline ends. The DNA of the CDR3 is TGTGCCTTCAGTTTAGCGGTGCAGGGGGTTCAGCTCCGATACTACGAGCAGTACTTC. It is translated as CAFSLAVQGVQLRYYEQYF.

CDR3 sequence reads: CSVAGTSGPSSYNEQFF. The CDR3 nucleotides are TGCAGCGTCGCCGGGACTAGCGGGCCAAGCTCCTACAATGAGCAGTTCTTC. This chain connects TRBV29-1 to TRBJ2-1; the match to TRBD2 covers 12 bases. Germline CDR1 is SQVTM and CDR2 is ANQGSEA. The CDR3 has 17 amino acids. The V gene end was trimmed by 6 bases and the J gene end by 0 bases; junction bases not matched to a gene: 9.

This clonotype was recorded at least ten times. The genes are TRBV25-1 and TRBJ2-1; TRBD1 aligns across 7 bases. The CDR3 has 15 amino acids. Looked up from germline, CDR1 is MGHDK and CDR2 is SYGVNS. V was pared by 10 bases and J by 4 bases, with 13 bases of the junction left unmatched. CDR3 coding DNA: TGTGCCACCACACAAACAGGGGCTTTTTACAATGAGCAGTTCTTC. This gives the protein CATTQTGAFYNEQFF. The full variable domain, rest sourced from reference TRBV25-1 and TRBJ2-1, is EADIYQTPRYLVIGTGKKITLECSQTMGHDKMYWYQQDPGMELHLIHYSYGVNSTEKGDLSSESTVSRIRTEHFPLTLESARPSHTSQYLCATTQTGAFYNEQFFGPGTRLTVL.

This clonotype has a count of ten or more. V and J are TRBV7-8 and TRBJ1-4, with D possibly being TRBD1 (6 bases). V was trimmed by 7 bases and J by 7 bases, leaving 19 bases between them. The germline gives CDR1 SGHVS, CDR2 FQNEAQ. The CDR3 has 15 residues. In DNA form, the CDR3 reads TGTGCCAGCAACCGAAATAACAGGGCAAGTGAAAAACTGTTTTTT. It is translated as CASNRNNRASEKLFF.

This clonotype was observed at least ten times. This chain links TRBV29-1 with TRBJ2-1; weak D call: TRBD2 (5 bases). Looked up from germline, CDR1 is SQVTM and CDR2 is ANQGSEA. The CDR3 sequence is 13 residues long. The ends were cut back, 7 bases at V and 1 base at J, with 11 bases in the middle. This chain's CDR3 is CSGLGVSYNEQFF. The CDR3 DNA is TGCAGCGGGCTCGGGGTGTCCTACAATGAGCAGTTCTTC.

This clonotype was counted a few times. V usage is TRBV3-1 and J usage is TRBJ2-5; 9 bases agree with TRBD1. Germline CDR1 is LGHDT and CDR2 is YNNKEL (reference sequence). The length of the CDR3 is 16 residues. The J segment lost 2 bases and the V segment lost 1 base, leaving 5 bases of the junction unmatched. The CDR3 DNA follows: TGTGCCAGCAGCCAAGGGACAGGGGAAAAACAAGAGACCCAGTACTTC. It encodes CASSQGTGEKQETQYF.

The chain joins TRBV20-1 to TRBJ2-1; no firm D call. The V and J ends lost 0 bases and 2 bases respectively, with 14 bases between them. This CDR3 has 16 residues. From germline, CDR1 is DFQATT and CDR2 SNEGSKA (reference sequence). The CDR3 DNA follows: TGCAGTGCTAGAGAGAGCAGAATGTTCACCTACAATGAGCAGTTCTTC. It encodes CSARESRMFTYNEQFF.

The chain uses TRBV28 and TRBJ2-5; TRBD1 agrees at 10 bases. Germline V gene data show CDR1 as MDHEN and CDR2 as SYDVKM. CDR3 length equals 15 residues. Trimming cost V 5 bases and J 7 bases; bases outside gene matches: 10. This chain's CDR3 is CASSATGTGVRTQYF. The CDR3 bases are TGTGCCAGCAGTGCCACCGGGACAGGGGTTCGGACCCAGTACTTC. The full variable domain, in which reference TRBV28 and TRBJ2-5 provide the parts outside the CDR3, is DVKVTQSSRYLVKRTGEKVFLECVQDMDHENMFWYRQDPGLGLRLIYFSYDVKMKEKGDIPEGYSVSREKKERFSLILESASTNQTSMYLCASSATGTGVRTQYFGPGTRLLVL.

A few counts support this clonotype. The CDR3 DNA sequence: TGCAGCGTTGCCGCAGCGGATACCGGGGAGCTGTTTTTT. This sequence encodes CSVAAADTGELFF. This chain uses TRBV29-1 with TRBJ2-2; a possible D gene is TRBD2 (5 bases). Trimming removed 4 bases from V and 5 bases from J, with 11 bases in between. CDR3 length: 13 residues. The germline V gene has CDR1 SQVTM and CDR2 ANQGSEA.

This sequence joins TRBV28 and TRBJ2-7; D unclear. This CDR3 has 13 amino acids. V gave up 5 bases and J gave up 7 bases, with 15 bases separating them. Germline lookup yields CDR1 MDHEN and CDR2 SYDVKM. Here the CDR3 reads CASSVVDEREQYF. The CDR3 DNA reads as TGTGCCAGCAGTGTTGTGGACGAACGGGAGCAGTACTTC.

The table lists this clonotype with a few counts. The V call is TRBV10-3, the J call TRBJ2-7; 8 bases are a match to TRBD1. Germline V CDR1 and CDR2: ENHRY, SYGVKD. The CDR3 is 14 amino acids. J was trimmed by 1 base and V by 9 bases; bases with no gene match: 8. CDR3 region: CAMGSTGDSYEQYF. CDR3 sequence (DNA): TGTGCCATGGGCTCGACAGGGGATTCCTACGAGCAGTACTTC.

This clonotype was seen only a few times. The chain has TRBV7-2 and TRBJ2-3; TRBD2 matches at 11 bases. V lost 1 base and J lost 4; bases outside the gene matches: 4. Germline CDR1 SGHTA, CDR2 FQGNSA. CDR3 size: 16 residues. CDR3 in amino acids: CASSLGLAGSADTQYF. In nucleotides, the CDR3 is TGTGCCAGCAGCTTAGGACTAGCGGGGTCGGCAGATACGCAGTATTTT. Full variable domain (rest looked up from reference TRBV7-2 and TRBJ2-3): GAGVSQSPSNKVTEKGKDVELRCDPISGHTALYWYRQSLGQGLEFLIYFQGNSAPDKSGLPSDRFSAERTGGSVSTLTIQRTQQEDSAVYLCASSLGLAGSADTQYFGPGTRLTVL.

This clonotype occurred a few times. CDR3: CASSPPSLAGGPWGEQFF. CDR3 nucleotide sequence: TGTGCCAGCAGCCCCCCCTCACTAGCGGGAGGGCCTTGGGGTGAGCAGTTCTTC. The rearrangement uses TRBV12-3 or TRBV12-4 and TRBJ2-1; TRBD2 aligns across 13 bases. CDR3 size: 18 residues. V lost 6 bases and J lost 9; bases outside the gene matches: 17.

This clonotype was counted a single time. The gene calls are TRBV18 and TRBJ2-1; 11 bases are shared with TRBD2. The germline V gene has CDR1 KGHSH and CDR2 LQKENI. V was pared by 3 bases and J by 4 bases, with 5 bases of the junction left unmatched. CDR3 size: 16 residues. CDR3 sequence (DNA): TGTGCCAGCTCACCCTTTCTAGCGGGGGGTTACAATGAGCAGTTCTTC. Translation gives CASSPFLAGGYNEQFF.

This rearrangement joins TRBV28 to TRBJ1-1; 7 bases agree with TRBD1. V lost 1 base and J lost 5; bases outside the gene matches: 4. CDR3 length: 14 amino acids. From germline, CDR1 is MDHEN and CDR2 SYDVKM. Written as DNA, the CDR3 is TGTGCCAGCAGTTTATCAGGGGGTATGACTGAAGCTTTCTTT. The encoded protein is CASSLSGGMTEAFF.

This clonotype was recorded at least ten times. V is TRBV7-6 and J is TRBJ1-1, with D perhaps TRBD1 (5 bases). The V gene's germline CDR1 is SGHVS and CDR2 FNYEAQ. This CDR3 has 15 residues. Trimming cost V 2 bases and J 3 bases, with 13 bases left between them. The CDR3: CASSLSLGRDTEAFF. For the CDR3, the DNA is TGTGCCAGCAGCTTATCTCTGGGGCGGGACACTGAAGCTTTCTTT.

This clonotype was counted many times. The CDR3 is CASSFLSPVGTDTQYF. CDR3 nucleotides: TGTGCCAGCAGTTTTTTATCCCCGGTGGGCACAGATACGCAGTATTTT. The chain employs TRBV12-3 or TRBV12-4 and TRBJ2-3; no reliable D call. V lost 3 bases and J 1 base, leaving 14 bases between the germline ends. The CDR3 is 16 amino acids.

This chain links TRBV6-2 or TRBV6-3 with TRBJ1-5; D is possibly TRBD1 (5 bases). V was clipped by 4 bases and J by 1 base, with 11 bases between them. This CDR3 has 15 residues. Germline V CDR1 and CDR2: MNHEY, SVGEGT. The CDR3 is CASSFGAPSNQPQHF. CDR3 bases: TGTGCCAGCAGTTTCGGGGCCCCCAGCAATCAGCCCCAGCATTTT.

The sample holds many counts of this clonotype. J is TRBJ2-6 and V is TRBV25-1; a weak D match, TRBD2 (5 bases). Germline CDR1 and CDR2: MGHDK and SYGVNS. Trimming removed 2 bases from V and 2 bases from J, with 7 bases in between. The CDR3 is made up of 15 amino acids. Written as DNA, the CDR3 is TGTGCCAGCAGTGAAGAGGGAACTGGGGCCAACGTCCTGACTTTC. Its protein product is CASSEEGTGANVLTF.

This clonotype appeared a few times. The chain links TRBV20-1 to TRBJ2-3; 8 bases are a match to TRBD2. The J segment lost 0 bases and the V segment lost 2 bases, leaving 7 bases of the junction unmatched. Germline V gene lookup returns CDR1 DFQATT and CDR2 SNEGSKA (reference sequence). This CDR3 comprises 16 residues. This chain's CDR3 is CSARYDQRGSTDTQYF. The CDR3 bases are TGCAGTGCTAGATATGACCAGCGGGGGAGCACAGATACGCAGTATTTT.

This clonotype has a handful of counts. The chain recombines TRBV12-3 or TRBV12-4 with TRBJ2-7; the D call may be TRBD1 or TRBD2 (5 bases each). The V gene lost 1 base and the J gene lost 3 bases, with 16 bases spanning the gap. The CDR3 contains 16 residues. Here the CDR3 reads CASSLVGDPRGYEQYF. As DNA, the CDR3 is TGTGCCAGCAGTTTAGTCGGGGACCCAAGGGGCTACGAGCAGTACTTC.

The table lists this clonotype with many counts. The chain recombines TRBV5-1 with TRBJ2-3; D call uncertain. The CDR3 contains 15 residues. With 2 bases removed from V and 6 bases from J, the gap between germline ends came to 16 bases. CDR1 and CDR2 from the germline V gene are SGHRS and YFSETQ. In DNA, the CDR3 is TGCGCCAGCAGCTTCGGCGCCTTAACGGTGGATACGCAGTATTTT. Amino acid sequence: CASSFGALTVDTQYF.

This clonotype was detected ten times or more. The chain is built from TRBV6-2 or TRBV6-3 and TRBJ2-7; 11 nucleotides line up with TRBD2. With 5 bases clipped from V and 2 bases from J, the junction kept 2 bases outside the gene matches. CDR1 and CDR2 (germline): MNHEY, SVGEGT. The CDR3 loop spans 14 amino acids. The CDR3 reads CASSGTSGTYEQYF. As DNA, the CDR3 is TGTGCCAGCAGTGGGACTAGCGGAACCTACGAGCAGTACTTC.

This clonotype was counted at least ten times. This chain uses TRBV5-1 with TRBJ2-7; maybe TRBD2 (6 bases). Germline lookup yields CDR1 SGHRS and CDR2 YFSETQ. The V end was cut by 0 bases, the J end by 2 bases, with 12 bases between. CDR3 size: 15 residues. DNA of the CDR3: TGCGCCAGCAGCTTGGCCCCTAGCGACACCTACGAGCAGTACTTC. Translating it yields CASSLAPSDTYEQYF.

This clonotype has just a few counts. V usage is TRBV4-3 and J usage is TRBJ2-7; TRBD2 is a possible D gene (5 bases). The CDR3 is made up of 13 amino acids. The germline CDR1 and CDR2 sequences are LGHNA and YSLEER. The V gene lost 2 bases and the J gene lost 1 base, with 6 bases spanning the gap. This CDR3 is CASSQKRSYEQYF. The CDR3 DNA is TGCGCCAGCAGCCAAAAGCGGTCCTACGAGCAGTACTTC.

The chain carries TRBV20-1 and TRBJ2-1; D unresolved. Germline V gene lookup returns CDR1 DFQATT and CDR2 SNEGSKA (reference sequence). The CDR3 length is 9 residues. CDR3 in amino acids: CRWGSEQFF. The DNA for the CDR3 is TGCAGGTGGGGAAGTGAGCAGTTCTTC.

The chain has TRBV7-9 and TRBJ2-2; D might be TRBD2 (6 bases). The CDR3 contains 15 residues. V lost 10 bases, J lost 4 bases, and 19 bases lay in between. The germline gives CDR1 SEHNR, CDR2 FQNEAQ (reference sequence). This chain's CDR3 is CATAGKGPVTGELFF. In DNA form, the CDR3 reads TGTGCCACCGCGGGAAAGGGCCCAGTCACCGGGGAGCTGTTTTTT.

This sequence joins TRBV12-3 or TRBV12-4 and TRBJ2-7; TRBD1 or TRBD2 may be the D gene (5 bases each). The CDR3 covers 15 residues. Trimming took off 6 bases at V and 6 bases at J, with 21 bases between the two ends. Here the CDR3 reads CASSPFPGTGLEQYF. The CDR3 region has the DNA TGTGCCAGCAGCCCCTTCCCCGGGACGGGGCTCGAGCAGTACTTC.

This clonotype has more than one count but fewer than ten. This chain joins TRBV7-9 and TRBJ2-7, with 10 bases lining up with TRBD1. Germline V gene sequence: CDR1 SEHNR, CDR2 FQNEAQ (reference sequence). V was clipped by 9 bases and J by 6 bases; unmatched bases: 8. The CDR3 extends over 13 amino acids. The chain's CDR3 is CASGRGQGIEQYF. Here the CDR3 DNA reads TGTGCCAGTGGTCGGGGACAGGGGATCGAGCAGTACTTC.

The table lists this clonotype with a few counts. J is TRBJ2-1 and V is TRBV20-1, with TRBD2 matching 8 bases. The V and J ends lost 5 bases and 3 bases, in that order; junction bases with no gene match: 15. Germline V gene data show CDR1 as DFQATT and CDR2 as SNEGSKA (reference sequence). The CDR3 sequence is 17 residues long. The CDR3 DNA reads as TGCAGTGCTGGGATGGAGGGGCGGGAGGAGTTCTACAATGAGCAGTTCTTC. Protein: CSAGMEGREEFYNEQFF.